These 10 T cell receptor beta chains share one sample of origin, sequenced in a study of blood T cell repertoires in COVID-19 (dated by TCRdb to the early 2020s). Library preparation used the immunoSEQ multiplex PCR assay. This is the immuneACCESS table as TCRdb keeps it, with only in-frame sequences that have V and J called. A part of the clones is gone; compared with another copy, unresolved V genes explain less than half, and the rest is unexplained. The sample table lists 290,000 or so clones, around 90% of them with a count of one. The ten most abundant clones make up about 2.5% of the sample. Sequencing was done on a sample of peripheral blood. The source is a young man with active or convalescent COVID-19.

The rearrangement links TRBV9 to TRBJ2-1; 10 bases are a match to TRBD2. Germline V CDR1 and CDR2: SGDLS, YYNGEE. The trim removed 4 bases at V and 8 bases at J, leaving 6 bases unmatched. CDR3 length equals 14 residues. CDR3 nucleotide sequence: TGTGCCAGCAGCTCTACCGGGACTAGCGATGAGCAGTTCTTC. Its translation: CASSSTGTSDEQFF.

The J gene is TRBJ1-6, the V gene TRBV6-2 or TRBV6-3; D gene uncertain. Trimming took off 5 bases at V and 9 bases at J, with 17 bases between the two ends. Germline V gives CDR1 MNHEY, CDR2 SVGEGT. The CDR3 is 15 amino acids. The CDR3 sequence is CASSRSANGGSPLHF. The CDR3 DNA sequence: TGTGCCAGCAGTAGGTCGGCAAATGGCGGTTCACCCCTCCACTTT.

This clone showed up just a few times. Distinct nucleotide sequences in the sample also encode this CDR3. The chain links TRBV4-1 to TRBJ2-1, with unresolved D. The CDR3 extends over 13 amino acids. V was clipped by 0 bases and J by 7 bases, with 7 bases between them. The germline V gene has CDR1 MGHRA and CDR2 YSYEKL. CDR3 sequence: CASSQERYNEQFF. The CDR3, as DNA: TGCGCCAGCAGCCAAGAGAGATATAATGAGCAGTTCTTC.

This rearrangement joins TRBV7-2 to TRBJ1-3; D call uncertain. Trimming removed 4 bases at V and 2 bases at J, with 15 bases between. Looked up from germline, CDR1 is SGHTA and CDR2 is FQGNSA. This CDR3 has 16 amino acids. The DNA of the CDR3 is TGTGCCAGCAGCTCATTAGGACTGAGGCCTGGAAACACCATATATTTT. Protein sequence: CASSSLGLRPGNTIYF.

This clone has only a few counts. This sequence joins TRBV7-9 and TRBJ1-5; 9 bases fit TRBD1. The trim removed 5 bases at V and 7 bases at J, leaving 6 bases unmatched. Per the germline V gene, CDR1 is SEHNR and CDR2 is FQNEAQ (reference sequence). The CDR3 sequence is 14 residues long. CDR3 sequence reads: CASSPGTGFQPQHF. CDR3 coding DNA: TGTGCCAGCAGCCCCGGGACAGGGTTCCAGCCCCAGCATTTT.

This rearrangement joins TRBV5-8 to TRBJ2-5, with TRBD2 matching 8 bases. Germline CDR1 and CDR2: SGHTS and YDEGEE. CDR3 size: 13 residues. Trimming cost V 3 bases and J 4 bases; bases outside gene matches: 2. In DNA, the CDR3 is TGTGCCAGCAGCTGGGGACTAGGAGAGACCCAGTACTTC. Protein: CASSWGLGETQYF.

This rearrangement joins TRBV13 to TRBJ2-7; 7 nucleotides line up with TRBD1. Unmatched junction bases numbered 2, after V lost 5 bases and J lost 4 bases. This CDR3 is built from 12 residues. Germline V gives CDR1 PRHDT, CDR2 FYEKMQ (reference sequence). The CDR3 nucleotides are TGTGCCAGCAGCCAGGGACAGTACGAGCAGTACTTC. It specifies CASSQGQYEQYF.

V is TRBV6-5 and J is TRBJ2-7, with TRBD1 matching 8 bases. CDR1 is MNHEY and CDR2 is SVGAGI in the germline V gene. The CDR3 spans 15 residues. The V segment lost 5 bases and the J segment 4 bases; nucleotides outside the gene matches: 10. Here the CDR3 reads CASSPFGQGIYEQYF. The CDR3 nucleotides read TGTGCCAGCAGTCCGTTCGGACAGGGCATTTACGAGCAGTACTTC.

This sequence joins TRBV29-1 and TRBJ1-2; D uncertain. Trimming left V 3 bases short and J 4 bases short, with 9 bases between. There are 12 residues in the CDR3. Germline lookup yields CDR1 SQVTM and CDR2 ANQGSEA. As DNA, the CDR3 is TGCAGCGTTGAGAGGGCAAGCTATGGCTACACCTTC. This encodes CSVERASYGYTF.

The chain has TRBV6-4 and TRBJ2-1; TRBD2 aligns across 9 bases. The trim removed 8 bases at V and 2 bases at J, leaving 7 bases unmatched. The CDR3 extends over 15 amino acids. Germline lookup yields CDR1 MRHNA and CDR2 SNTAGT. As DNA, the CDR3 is TGTGCCAGCCGAGTGACTAGCGGCACCTACAATGAGCAGTTCTTC. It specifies CASRVTSGTYNEQFF.